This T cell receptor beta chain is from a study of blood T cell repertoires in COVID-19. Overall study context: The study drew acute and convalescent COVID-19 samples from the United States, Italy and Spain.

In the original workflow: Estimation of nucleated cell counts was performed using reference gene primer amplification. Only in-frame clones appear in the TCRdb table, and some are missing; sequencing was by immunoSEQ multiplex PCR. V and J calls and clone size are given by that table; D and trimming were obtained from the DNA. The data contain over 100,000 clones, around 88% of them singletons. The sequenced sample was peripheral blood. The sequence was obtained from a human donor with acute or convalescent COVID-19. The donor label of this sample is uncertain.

The CDR3 protein is CATSGQGDQPQHF. DNA for the CDR3: TGTGCCACCAGTGGACAGGGGGATCAGCCCCAGCATTTT. The chain has TRBV24-1 and TRBJ1-5; 9 bases agree with TRBD1. Germline V gene data show CDR1 as KGHDR and CDR2 as SFDVKD. The CDR3 contains 13 residues. Trimming took 5 bases from V and 5 from J; bases not matched to a gene: 0.